The rows below give T cell receptor beta chains drawn from one sample of a study of blood T cells in healthy people across ages. MiXCR, run by TCRdb on the 5' RACE reads, gives a single entry per CDR3 protein. This sample yields over 300,000 distinct CDR3 sequences, of which roughly half are seen a single time; 45% to 55% belongs to the top ten. The sequenced sample was blood. The receptors derive from a man in his fifties or sixties in good health. Each CDR3 is given with its conserved first and last residue. D genes are given only for firm matches. Clone size appears in some rows only: once, few, many, or a class for an expanded clone.

D: NA; J: TRBJ2-4; size: NA; V: TRBV7-2; CDR3: CASSSGAKNIQYF; DNA: TGTGCCAGCAGCTCCGGGGCCAAAAACATTCAGTACTTC
D: NA; J: TRBJ2-4; size: NA; V: TRBV20-1; CDR3: CSARDDGPTGPLAKNIQYF; DNA: TGCAGTGCTAGAGATGATGGGCCAACAGGGCCTCTAGCCAAAAACATTCAGTACTTC
D: NA; J: TRBJ1-1; size: NA; V: TRBV5-1; CDR3: CASSPQRPDTEAFF; DNA: TGCGCCAGCAGCCCTCAACGACCCGACACTGAAGCTTTCTTT
D: TRBD1; J: TRBJ2-1; size: NA; V: TRBV13; CDR3: CASSQTGQGGVQFF; DNA: TGTGCCAGCAGCCAAACAGGACAGGGGGGGGTACAGTTCTTC
D: NA; J: TRBJ1-2; size: many; V: TRBV2; CDR3: CASSRERTAYGYTF; DNA: TGTGCCAGCAGCCGAGAGCGGACAGCCTATGGCTACACCTTC
D: TRBD2; J: TRBJ2-1; size: NA; V: TRBV7-3; CDR3: CASSLVGLGYNEQFF; DNA: TGTGCCAGCAGCTTAGTGGGACTAGGCTACAATGAGCAGTTCTTC
D: TRBD2; J: TRBJ2-1; size: NA; V: TRBV5-1; CDR3: CASSLDSGRYNEQFF; DNA: TGCGCCAGCAGCTTGGATAGCGGGAGATACAATGAGCAGTTCTTC
D: TRBD2; J: TRBJ2-1; size: NA; V: TRBV7-3; CDR3: CASSPTSERSYSEQFF; DNA: TGTGCCAGCAGCCCAACTAGCGAGCGCTCCTACAGTGAGCAGTTCTTC
D: TRBD1; J: TRBJ1-5; size: NA; V: TRBV2; CDR3: CASSLMRTGGNQPQHF; DNA: TGTGCCAGCAGTCTAATGCGGACAGGCGGCAATCAGCCCCAGCATTTT
D: NA; J: TRBJ2-3; size: NA; V: TRBV6-4; CDR3: CASSLGVRDTQYF; DNA: TGTGCCAGCAGCCTCGGGGTGAGGGATACGCAGTATTTT
D: TRBD1; J: TRBJ2-7; size: NA; V: TRBV5-1; CDR3: CASSFRTGDEQYF; DNA: TGCGCCAGCAGCTTTAGAACAGGGGACGAGCAGTACTTC
D: NA; J: TRBJ1-6; size: NA; V: TRBV7-6; CDR3: CASSLEGSSPLHF; DNA: TGTGCCAGCAGCCTAGAGGGGAGTTCACCCCTCCACTTT
D: TRBD2; J: TRBJ2-1; size: NA; V: TRBV27; CDR3: CASSLRGGTYNEQFF; DNA: TGTGCCAGCAGTTTGCGGGGGGGCACCTACAATGAGCAGTTCTTC
D: TRBD1; J: TRBJ1-4; size: NA; V: TRBV10-3; CDR3: CAISGTGGTNEKLFF; DNA: TGTGCCATCAGTGGCACAGGGGGGACTAATGAAAAACTGTTTTTT
D: NA; J: TRBJ2-7; size: NA; V: TRBV27; CDR3: CASSLLSGSALEQYF; DNA: TGTGCCAGCAGTTTATTGTCCGGGTCAGCCCTCGAGCAGTACTTC
D: NA; J: TRBJ2-7; size: once; V: TRBV4-1; CDR3: CASSQDRAIRVYEQYF; DNA: TGCGCCAGCAGCCAAGACAGGGCCATTAGGGTTTACGAGCAGTACTTC
D: TRBD2; J: TRBJ2-1; size: NA; V: TRBV4-2; CDR3: CASSQGGSPGLEYNEQFF; DNA: TGTGCCAGCAGCCAAGGGGGGTCACCGGGACTAGAGTACAATGAGCAGTTCTTC
D: NA; J: TRBJ2-4; size: NA; V: TRBV21-1; CDR3: CASSKRGFVAECSKNIQYF; DNA: TGTGCCAGCAGCAAACGGGGTTTTGTAGCGGAGTGTTCCAAAAACATTCAGTACTTC